This passage covers 20 T cell receptor beta chains from one sample sequenced in a study of molecular identifiers for immune sequencing clone quantification. MiXCR, applied by TCRdb to the PCR reads, yields one record per CDR3 protein. The profile shows a few hundred thousand distinct CDR3 sequences, 20% to 25% of them singletons. Input material: naive CD8+ T cells from blood, with Jurkat cell RNA spiked in. Noted subset: FACS-sorted CD8+CD4-CCR7+CD45RA+ naive T cells. The source of these receptors is a human donor in good health. Some libraries in this study had Jurkat cell RNA spiked in.

This clonotype turned up a few times. A read error may explain this, as a much larger clone is one base away. J is TRBJ2-7 and V is TRBV7-2; D call uncertain. This CDR3 contains 17 residues. The germline CDR1 and CDR2 sequences are SGHTA and FQGNSA. V was cut by 1 base and J by 0 bases, with 16 bases left in between. CDR3 coding DNA: TGTACCAGCAGCTTAGGCCCCCCAAGCAAGAGCTCCTACGAGCAGTACTTC. Protein product: CTSSLGPPSKSSYEQYF.

This clonotype was recorded at least ten times. The rearrangement uses TRBV5-6 and TRBJ2-1; D remains unclear. V was pared by 3 bases and J by 10 bases, with 14 bases between. The V gene's germline CDR1 is SGHDT and CDR2 YYEEEE. There are 13 residues in the CDR3. In DNA form, the CDR3 reads TGTGCCAGCAGCTCACGGTCGGGCCACGAGCAGTTCTTC. Its translation: CASSSRSGHEQFF.

The V and J genes are TRBV30 and TRBJ2-1; maybe TRBD2 (6 bases). The CDR3 length is 12 residues. V was clipped by 2 bases and J by 10 bases, with 12 bases between them. Per germline, CDR1 GTSNPN and CDR2 SVGIG (reference sequence). The CDR3 loop reads CAWSPSAPEQFF. Here the CDR3 DNA reads TGTGCCTGGAGTCCTAGCGCCCCCGAGCAGTTCTTC.

This clonotype has a handful of counts. This chain connects TRBV7-3 to TRBJ2-3; TRBD2 agrees at 10 bases. Germline CDR1 and CDR2: SGHTA and FQGTGA. The CDR3 has 16 amino acids. Trimming removed 5 bases from V and 5 bases from J; junction bases left unmatched: 10. The CDR3 loop reads CASSTLAGEGKDTQYF. The CDR3 DNA sequence: TGTGCCAGCAGCACCCTAGCGGGAGAGGGTAAAGATACGCAGTATTTT.

This clonotype was picked up many times. J is TRBJ2-7 and V is TRBV6-2 or TRBV6-3; the match to TRBD1 covers 9 bases. J lost 5 bases, V lost 5 bases, and 7 bases had no gene match. Germline loops: CDR1 MNHEY, CDR2 SVGEGT. The length of the CDR3 is 14 residues. CDR3 residues: CASSRSWTGDEQYF. The CDR3, as DNA: TGTGCCAGCAGTCGCTCTTGGACAGGGGACGAGCAGTACTTC.

This rearrangement joins TRBV24-1 to TRBJ1-1; D perhaps matches TRBD1 (5 bases). Germline loops: CDR1 KGHDR, CDR2 SFDVKD. The CDR3 spans 12 residues. Trimming left V 5 bases short and J 4 bases short, with 7 bases between. The CDR3 protein is CATSGGGTEAFF. The CDR3 DNA sequence: TGTGCCACCAGTGGGGGGGGCACTGAAGCTTTCTTT.

This clonotype was seen at least ten times. The genes are TRBV7-2 and TRBJ1-1; D is unresolved. This CDR3 has 16 residues. With 2 bases removed from V and 5 bases from J, the gap between germline ends came to 18 bases. Germline V gene sequence: CDR1 SGHTA, CDR2 FQGNSA. CDR3 loop: CASSLSAGWVGTEAFF. In nucleotides, the CDR3 is TGTGCCAGCAGCTTATCGGCAGGATGGGTTGGGACTGAAGCTTTCTTT.

The chain recombines TRBV19 with TRBJ2-5, with unresolved D. CDR3 size: 15 residues. V was shortened by 3 bases and J by 0 bases, with 11 bases between the two germline ends. Germline CDR1 and CDR2: LNHDA and SQIVND (reference sequence). The CDR3 sequence is CASSITFAYQETQYF. The CDR3 nucleotides read TGTGCCAGTAGTATTACATTCGCGTACCAAGAGACCCAGTACTTC.

This clonotype was seen a few times. V usage is TRBV25-1 and J usage is TRBJ2-1, with D uncertain. V dropped 1 base and J dropped 3 bases, with 7 bases sitting between them. CDR1 and CDR2 (germline): MGHDK, SYGVNS. The CDR3 extends over 14 amino acids. The CDR3 DNA follows: TGTGCCAGCAGTGAATCGGTAATCTACAATGAGCAGTTCTTC. Translation: CASSESVIYNEQFF.

There are many counts of this clonotype. The V gene is TRBV24-1, the J gene TRBJ2-2; 9 bases are shared with TRBD1. CDR1 KGHDR and CDR2 SFDVKD come from the germline V gene. The CDR3 extends over 15 amino acids. Germline trimming cut 4 bases from V and 5 bases from J; bases unmatched to any gene: 4. DNA of the CDR3: TGTGCCACCAGTGACTGGACAGGGGAAACCGGGGAGCTGTTTTTT. Its protein is CATSDWTGETGELFF.

On this clonotype itself: The junction and the germline gene differ at one end; a read error may be behind it. The genes are TRBV19 and TRBJ1-1; D gene uncertain. This CDR3 region has 12 residues. Looked up from germline, CDR1 is LNHDA and CDR2 is SQIVND (reference sequence). In DNA, the CDR3 is TGTGCCAGTAGTATTGATACCTGGTTTTGGATCTTT. It specifies CASSIDTWFWIF.

This clonotype was seen a handful of times. V usage is TRBV18 and J usage is TRBJ2-7; 7 bases are shared with TRBD2. V shed 3 bases, J shed 0 bases, and the junction held 5 bases outside the gene matches. Germline assignment: CDR1 KGHSH and CDR2 LQKENI. CDR3 length equals 15 residues. CDR3 nucleotide sequence: TGTGCCAGCTCACCTGGGCGGGGGTTCTCCTACGAGCAGTACTTC. Translated: CASSPGRGFSYEQYF.

This clonotype was detected many times. The genes are TRBV5-1 and TRBJ2-2, with a weak D call TRBD2 (6 bases). Looked up from germline, CDR1 is SGHRS and CDR2 is YFSETQ. V was pared by 2 bases and J by 1 base, with 9 bases between. The CDR3 is 15 amino acids. CDR3 bases: TGCGCCAGCAGCTTCGCTAGCGAGAACACCGGGGAGCTGTTTTTT. It encodes CASSFASENTGELFF. Full variable domain (remainder filled in from reference TRBV5-1 and TRBJ2-2): KAGVTQTPRYLIKTRGQQVTLSCSPISGHRSVSWYQQTPGQGLQFLFEYFSETQRNKGNFPGRFSGRQFSNSRSEMNVSTLELGDSALYLCASSFASENTGELFFGEGSRLTVL.

Turning to this clonotype: This could be a read error, since a much larger clone is one nucleotide away. The V call is TRBV4-3, the J call TRBJ2-1; D unresolved. The length of the CDR3 is 13 residues. Germline lookup yields CDR1 LGHNA and CDR2 YSLEER. V lost 1 base and J 8 bases, leaving 9 bases between the germline ends. CDR3 sequence (DNA): TGCGCCAGCAGCCAAGCAGAGAGAGATGAGCAGTTCTTC. This gives the protein CASSQAERDEQFF.

Only a few counts were recorded for this clonotype. This chain uses TRBV3-1 with TRBJ2-7; D not certain. Per the germline V gene, CDR1 is LGHDT and CDR2 is YNNKEL (reference sequence). This CDR3 spans 13 amino acids. The V and J ends lost 2 bases and 3 bases respectively, with 8 bases between them. The CDR3 DNA sequence: TGTGCCAGCAGCCAAAGGGTGAACTACGAGCAGTACTTC. Its translation: CASSQRVNYEQYF.

V usage is TRBV27 and J usage is TRBJ1-5; D gene unclear. The germline V gene encodes CDR1 MNHEY and CDR2 SMNVEV (reference sequence). The CDR3 is made up of 13 amino acids. Trimming took 6 bases from V and 7 from J, leaving 13 bases between them. The CDR3 loop reads CASSPVWFQPQHF. CDR3 nucleotides: TGTGCCAGCAGCCCCGTATGGTTCCAGCCCCAGCATTTT.

As regards this clonotype: This may come from a read error, since a much larger clone is one base off. The CDR3 end shows no conserved phenylalanine or tryptophan, and so a read error is likely. V is TRBV6-2 or TRBV6-3 and J is TRBJ1-1, with D hard to call. Deletions cut 2 bases from V and 1 base from J, with 14 bases between. The germline CDR1 and CDR2 sequences are MNHEY and SVGEGT. This CDR3 comprises 16 residues. CDR3 in amino acids: CASSYGRMDGNTEAFI. DNA of the CDR3: TGTGCCAGCAGTTACGGTCGTATGGACGGGAACACTGAAGCTTTCATT.

The chain recombines TRBV7-9 with TRBJ2-7; D gene uncertain. With 1 base removed from V and 0 bases from J, the gap between germline ends came to 13 bases. This CDR3 comprises 16 residues. The V gene's germline CDR1 is SEHNR and CDR2 FQNEAQ (reference sequence). CDR3 amino acids: CASSLGMGLISYEQYF. The CDR3 DNA reads TGTGCCAGCAGCTTAGGTATGGGCCTGATCTCCTACGAGCAGTACTTC.

This rearrangement joins TRBV11-2 to TRBJ2-1; TRBD1 might be the D (5 bases). This CDR3 has 15 residues. CDR1 and CDR2 from the germline V gene are SGHAT and FQNNGV. Deletions cut 0 bases from V and 4 bases from J, with 10 bases between. CDR3 DNA: TGTGCCAGCAGCTTAGAAGCAGGGCGATACAATGAGCAGTTCTTC. It specifies CASSLEAGRYNEQFF.

This clonotype appeared many times. V usage is TRBV20-1 and J usage is TRBJ2-2, with D unresolved. Germline V lookup: CDR1 DFQATT, CDR2 SNEGSKA (reference sequence). V was trimmed by 1 base and J by 3 bases, leaving 6 bases between them. This CDR3 region has 13 residues. The CDR3 nucleotides read TGCAGTGCTAGAGGGCAGCACACCGGGGAGCTGTTTTTT. It encodes CSARGQHTGELFF.